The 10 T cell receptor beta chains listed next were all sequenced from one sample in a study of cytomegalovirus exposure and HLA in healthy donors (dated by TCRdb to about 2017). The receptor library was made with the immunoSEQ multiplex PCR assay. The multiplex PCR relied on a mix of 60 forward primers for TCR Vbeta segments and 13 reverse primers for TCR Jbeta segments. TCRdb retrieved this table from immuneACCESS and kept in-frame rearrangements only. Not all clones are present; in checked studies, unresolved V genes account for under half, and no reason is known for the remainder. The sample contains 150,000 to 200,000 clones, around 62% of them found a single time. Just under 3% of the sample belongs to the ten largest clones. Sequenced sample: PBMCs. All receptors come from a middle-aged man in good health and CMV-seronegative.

The CDR3 DNA sequence: TGCGCCAGCAGTCGTACTAGGGCTTTTGAGGGCTACGAGCAGTACTTC. It codes for CASSRTRAFEGYEQYF. The rearrangement links TRBV5-1 to TRBJ2-7; a weak D match, TRBD2 (5 bases). Germline CDR1 is SGHRS and CDR2 is YFSETQ. The CDR3 is made up of 16 amino acids. The V and J ends lost 5 bases and 3 bases respectively, with 21 bases between them. Using reference TRBV5-1 and TRBJ2-7 for the parts outside the CDR3, the full variable domain is KAGVTQTPRYLIKTRGQQVTLSCSPISGHRSVSWYQQTPGQGLQFLFEYFSETQRNKGNFPGRFSGRQFSNSRSEMNVSTLELGDSALYLCASSRTRAFEGYEQYFGPGTRLTVT.

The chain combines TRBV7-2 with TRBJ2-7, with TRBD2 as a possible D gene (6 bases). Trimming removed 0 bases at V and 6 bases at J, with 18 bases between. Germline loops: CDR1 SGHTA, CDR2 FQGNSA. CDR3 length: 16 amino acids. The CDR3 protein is CASSLAPEGYNSEQYF. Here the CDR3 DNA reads TGTGCCAGCAGCTTAGCCCCGGAGGGCTACAATTCCGAGCAGTACTTC.

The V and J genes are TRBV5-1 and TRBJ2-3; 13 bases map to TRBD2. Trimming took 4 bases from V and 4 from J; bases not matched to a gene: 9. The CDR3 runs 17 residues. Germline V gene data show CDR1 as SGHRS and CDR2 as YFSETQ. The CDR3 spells CASSRETSGGLPDTQYF. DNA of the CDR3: TGCGCCAGCAGCAGAGAGACTAGCGGGGGGTTGCCAGATACGCAGTATTTT.

The DNA for the CDR3 is TGTGCCTGGAGCGGAGGTCGCTCGGATGAGCAGTTCTTC. This gives the protein CAWSGGRSDEQFF. The rearrangement links TRBV30 to TRBJ2-1, with D possibly being TRBD2 (5 bases). The CDR3 contains 13 residues. Trimming stripped 3 bases from V and 8 bases from J, with 14 bases between. Looked up from germline, CDR1 is GTSNPN and CDR2 is SVGIG (reference sequence).

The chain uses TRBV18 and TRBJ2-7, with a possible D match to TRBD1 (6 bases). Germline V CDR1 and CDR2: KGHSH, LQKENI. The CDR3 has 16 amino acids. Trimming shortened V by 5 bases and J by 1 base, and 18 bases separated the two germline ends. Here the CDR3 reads CASSAPGAGGSYEQYF. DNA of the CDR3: TGTGCCAGCTCAGCCCCAGGGGCAGGTGGATCCTACGAGCAGTACTTC.

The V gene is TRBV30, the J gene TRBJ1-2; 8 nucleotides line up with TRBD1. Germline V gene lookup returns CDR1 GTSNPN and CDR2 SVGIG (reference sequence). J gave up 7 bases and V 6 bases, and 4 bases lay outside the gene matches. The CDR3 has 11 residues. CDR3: CACGQGGGYTF. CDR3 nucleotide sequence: TGTGCCTGCGGACAGGGCGGTGGCTACACCTTC.

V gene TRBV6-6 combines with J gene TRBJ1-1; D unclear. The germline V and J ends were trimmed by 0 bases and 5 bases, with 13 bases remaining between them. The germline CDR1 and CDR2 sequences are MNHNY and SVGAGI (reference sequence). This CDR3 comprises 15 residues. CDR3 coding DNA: TGTGCCAGCAGTTACTCCCAGCCGGGAAGGACTGAAGCTTTCTTT. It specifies CASSYSQPGRTEAFF.

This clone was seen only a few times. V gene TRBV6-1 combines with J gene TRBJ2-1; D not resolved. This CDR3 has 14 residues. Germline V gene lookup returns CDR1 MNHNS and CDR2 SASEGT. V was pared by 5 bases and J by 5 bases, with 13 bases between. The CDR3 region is CASSPGRSNNEQFF. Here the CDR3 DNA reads TGTGCCAGCAGTCCAGGCCGCTCGAACAATGAGCAGTTCTTC.

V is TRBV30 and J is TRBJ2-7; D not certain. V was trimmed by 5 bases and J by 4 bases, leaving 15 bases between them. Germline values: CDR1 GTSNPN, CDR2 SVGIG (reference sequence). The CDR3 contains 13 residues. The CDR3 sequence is CAWGRGGWYEQYF. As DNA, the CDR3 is TGTGCCTGGGGTAGAGGCGGCTGGTACGAGCAGTACTTC. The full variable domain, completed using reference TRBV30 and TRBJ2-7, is SQTIHQWPATLVQPVGSPLSLECTVEGTSNPNLYWYRQAAGRGLQLLFYSVGIGQISSEVPQNLSASRPQDRQFILSSKKLLLSDSGFYLCAWGRGGWYEQYFGPGTRLTVT.

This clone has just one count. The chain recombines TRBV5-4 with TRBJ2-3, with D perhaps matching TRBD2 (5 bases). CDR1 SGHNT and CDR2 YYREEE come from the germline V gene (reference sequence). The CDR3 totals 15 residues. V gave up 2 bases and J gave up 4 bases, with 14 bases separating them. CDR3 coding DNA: TGTGCCAGCAGCTTAATCGGGGTCGACGCAGATACGCAGTATTTT. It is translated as CASSLIGVDADTQYF. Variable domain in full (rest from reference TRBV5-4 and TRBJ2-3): ETGVTQSPTHLIKTRGQQVTLRCSSQSGHNTVSWYQQALGQGPQFIFQYYREEENGRGNFPPRFSGLQFPNYSSELNVNALELDDSALYLCASSLIGVDADTQYFGPGTRLTVL.